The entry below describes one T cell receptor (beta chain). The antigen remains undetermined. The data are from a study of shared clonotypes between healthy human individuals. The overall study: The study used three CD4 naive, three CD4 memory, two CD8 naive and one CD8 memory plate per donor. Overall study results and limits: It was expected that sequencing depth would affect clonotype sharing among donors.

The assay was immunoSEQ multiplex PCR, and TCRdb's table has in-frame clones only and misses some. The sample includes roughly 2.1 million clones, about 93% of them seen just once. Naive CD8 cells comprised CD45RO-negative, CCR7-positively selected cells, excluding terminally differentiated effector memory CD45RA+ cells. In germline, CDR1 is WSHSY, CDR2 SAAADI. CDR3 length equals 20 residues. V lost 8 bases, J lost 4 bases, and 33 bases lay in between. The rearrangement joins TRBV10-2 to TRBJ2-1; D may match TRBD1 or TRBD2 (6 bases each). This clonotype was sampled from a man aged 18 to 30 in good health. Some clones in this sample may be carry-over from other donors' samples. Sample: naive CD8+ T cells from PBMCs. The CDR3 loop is CASVLRREPGGLLPYNEQFF. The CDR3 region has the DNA TGCGCCAGCGTCCTGAGAAGAGAACCCGGGGGCCTCTTACCTTACAATGAGCAGTTCTTC.